This record concerns one T cell receptor (beta chain) sequence. Sequencing used immunoSEQ multiplex PCR; TCRdb keeps in-frame clones, though not all of them. Of about 23,000 clones listed, 95% are singletons. Germline-derived CDR1 and CDR2 are KGHSH and LQKENI. V trimming: 1 base; J trimming: 5 bases; junction bases outside the gene matches: 3. The CDR3 has 14 residues. This sample stems from a study of preoperative IRX-2 immunotherapy in early breast cancer. Regarding treatment: preoperative locoregional IRX-2 cytokine immunotherapy. Patients received preoperative, locoregional IRX-2 cytokine immunotherapy in a phase Ib study.

The chain joins TRBV18 to TRBJ2-5; 8 nucleotides align to TRBD2. Source: tumor tissue, taken after IRX-2 immunotherapy. The TCR sequence derives from a human donor with breast cancer. The CDR3 DNA follows: TGTGCCAGCTCACCACAGCGGGGGCCGGAGACCCAGTACTTC. This gives the protein CASSPQRGPETQYF.